This is a list of T cell receptor beta chains from one sample in a study of T-cell memory formation after mild COVID-19. One entry per CDR3 protein results from TCRdb running MiXCR on the 5' RACE reads. This table has some 280,000 distinct CDR3 sequences, 15% to 20% appearing once. The specimen was PBMCs or a T cell subset sorted from them (not recorded which). These TCRs come from a man aged 18 to 30 who had mild COVID-19 (a few samples of this study predate the infection). Cell type and time point are not known. The conserved cysteine and the conserved F or W are not part of the CDR3 here. The D gene is left open where the match is weak.

TRBJ2-6	-	TRBV6-1	ASSDLWGPDLSGANVLT
TRBJ2-3	TRBD2	TRBV11-2	ASSLPGLAASSDTQY
TRBJ2-5	TRBD1	TRBV12-3/TRBV12-4	ASSSAGTGDTAQY
TRBJ2-5	-	TRBV5-1	ASRFLGETQY
TRBJ2-3	-	TRBV5-1	ASSFGLTDTQY
TRBJ2-5	-	TRBV28	ASIQGTQETQY
TRBJ2-2	-	TRBV6-6	AIQGITGELF
TRBJ2-5	-	TRBV14	ASSRGIEETQY
TRBJ2-3	-	TRBV12-3/TRBV12-4	ASSPASRTDTQY
TRBJ1-1	-	TRBV7-9	ASSLDNTEAF
TRBJ2-2	-	TRBV4-3	ASTTGFTTGELF
TRBJ2-3	TRBD2	TRBV5-6	ASSPPGLAGVDTQY
TRBJ1-1	-	TRBV7-8	ASSLTELNTEAF
TRBJ1-2	-	TRBV12-3/TRBV12-4	ASSSLGLGFGYT
TRBJ2-1	-	TRBV29-1	SVRLAEQF
TRBJ2-1	-	TRBV19	ASSIRGAPF
TRBJ1-5	-	TRBV6-2/TRBV6-3	ASSYPGSQPQH
TRBJ2-1	TRBD2	TRBV4-3	ASSQEGLAGGNEQF
TRBJ2-7	-	TRBV2	ASSWTDEQY
TRBJ1-1	-	TRBV28	ASSHSYTEAF
TRBJ1-2	TRBD1	TRBV7-2	ASRTGGTYGYT
TRBJ2-1	TRBD1	TRBV11-2	ASQGASYNEQF
TRBJ1-6	-	TRBV7-9	ASSLAQINSPLH
TRBJ2-1	-	TRBV20-1	SAATLGPLDNEQF
TRBJ2-5	-	TRBV4-2	ASSQGLSLEGQTETQY
TRBJ1-2	-	TRBV12-3/TRBV12-4	ASRRETGSYGYT
TRBJ2-3	-	TRBV7-6	ASSSSLLILSTDTQY
TRBJ1-1	TRBD1	TRBV12-3/TRBV12-4	ASSLVQGGWTEAF
TRBJ2-7	-	TRBV30	AWSGSGPHEQY
TRBJ2-3	-	TRBV5-1	ASSIGLPTDTQY
TRBJ1-4	-	TRBV14	ASSQEEWVEKLF
TRBJ1-5	-	TRBV6-5	ASRKDGGGEGLDQPQH
TRBJ1-1	TRBD1	TRBV30	AWYRGRVNTEAF
TRBJ2-7	-	TRBV6-2/TRBV6-3	ASSYTGSYEQY
TRBJ2-2	-	TRBV7-2	ASSSGPVNTGELF
TRBJ1-5	-	TRBV5-5	ASSLGEQPQH
TRBJ2-5	-	TRBV7-2	ASSSTGLQETQY
TRBJ2-1	TRBD1	TRBV20-1	SAWATGNNEQF
TRBJ2-1	-	TRBV12-3/TRBV12-4	ASSLAGGSYNEQF
TRBJ2-2	-	TRBV7-9	ASSSYRTSGSAGELF
TRBJ2-2	-	TRBV12-3/TRBV12-4	ATLSGGPGTGELF
TRBJ2-2	TRBD2	TRBV7-8	ASSLTSGNTGELF
TRBJ2-3	TRBD2	TRBV7-3	ASSSGLADGTDTQY
TRBJ1-6	TRBD1	TRBV6-5	ASSQGVRSPLH
TRBJ2-1	-	TRBV4-3	ASSQGVGGYNEQF
TRBJ2-3	TRBD1	TRBV9	ASSVAPGGQGTDTQY
TRBJ2-4	-	TRBV6-2/TRBV6-3	ASSYPENIQY
TRBJ2-7	-	TRBV27	ASSLFDYEQY
TRBJ1-5	TRBD1	TRBV20-1	SARSFGTGPNQPQH
TRBJ1-1	-	TRBV11-2	ASSLGSANTEAF
TRBJ2-2	-	TRBV6-2/TRBV6-3	ASSPNGGPGELF
TRBJ1-6	-	TRBV6-5	ASSVAPEGANNSPLH
TRBJ2-3	-	TRBV10-3	AISPGDTQY
TRBJ2-2	TRBD2	TRBV5-4	ASSRPLAEHTGELF
TRBJ2-1	-	TRBV20-1	SARDGGPRDEQF
TRBJ2-2	-	TRBV4-3	ASRDYTGELF
TRBJ2-5	-	TRBV5-1	ASSPLGSEETQY